Included here is one T cell receptor beta chain sequence, with context. This entry belongs to a study of Ad26.COV2.S vaccination and SARS-CoV-2 variants. Treatment of the sample: about 20 received Ad26.COV2.S at low or high dose, single or two shots; 5 received placebo; per-sample allocation not given. Material that was analyzed had been drawn on day 63 after the first vaccine or placebo injection. Vaccination employed an Ad26 vector expressing the Wuhan-strain SARS-CoV-2 spike. Here immunoSEQ multiplex PCR was the method, and the copy in TCRdb shows in-frame clones only, minus some. The profile covers about 480,000 clones, with 87% appearing a single time and roughly 13% taken by the ten largest. Germline CDR1 reads SGHTA; CDR2 reads FQGTGA. V lost 1 base and J 5 bases, leaving 15 bases between the germline ends. The CDR3 has 15 residues.

The V gene is TRBV7-3, the J gene TRBJ2-7; D unresolved. This TCR derives from a person between 18 and 65 years old who received the Ad26.COV2.S COVID-19 vaccine or a placebo. The material sequenced was peripheral blood, taken in a trial of Ad26.COV2.S vaccine versus placebo. CDR3 sequence reads: CASSLSANPTDEQYF. The CDR3 DNA sequence: TGTGCCAGCAGCTTAAGTGCGAATCCGACGGACGAGCAGTACTTC.